This TCR beta chain was identified during a study of neurological immune-mediated disorders. CDR3 length: 16 amino acids. The V gene lost 1 base and the J gene lost 5 bases, with 15 bases spanning the gap. Germline V CDR1 and CDR2: MGHRA, YSYEKL. This clonotype was detected many times. The antigen is not known. TCRdb fed the 5' RACE reads into MiXCR, producing one record per CDR3 protein. The sample lists about 66,000 distinct CDR3 sequences, around 5.2% occurring once. Whole-study findings and limits: None of the features examined (clinical or MRI) was associated with the multiple sclerosis repertoire cluster.

The J gene is TRBJ1-3, the V gene TRBV4-1; a weak D match, TRBD1 (5 bases). Specimen: PBMCs. The sequence derives from a woman in her 30s with multiple sclerosis. CDR3 coding DNA: TGCGCCAGCAGCCAAGGACAGCCGCTCGGAAGAAACACCATATATTTT. As protein: CASSQGQPLGRNTIYF.